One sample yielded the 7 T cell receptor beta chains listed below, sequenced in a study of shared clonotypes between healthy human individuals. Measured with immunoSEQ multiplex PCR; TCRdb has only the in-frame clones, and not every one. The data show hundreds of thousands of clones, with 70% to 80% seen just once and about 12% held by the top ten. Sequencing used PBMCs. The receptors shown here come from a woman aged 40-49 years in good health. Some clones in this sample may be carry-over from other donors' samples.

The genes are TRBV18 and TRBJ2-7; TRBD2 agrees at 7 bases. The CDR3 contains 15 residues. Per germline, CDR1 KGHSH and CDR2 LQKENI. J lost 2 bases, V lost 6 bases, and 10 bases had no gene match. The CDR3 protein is CASSPFAGETYEQYF. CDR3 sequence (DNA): TGTGCCAGCTCCCCTTTCGCGGGAGAGACCTACGAGCAGTACTTC.

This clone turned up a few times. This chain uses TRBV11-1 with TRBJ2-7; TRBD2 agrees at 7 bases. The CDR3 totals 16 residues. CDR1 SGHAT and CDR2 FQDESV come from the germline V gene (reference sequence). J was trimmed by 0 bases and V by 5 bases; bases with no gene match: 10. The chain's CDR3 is CASSTLLRGSSYEQYF. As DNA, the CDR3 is TGTGCCAGCAGCACCCTCCTTCGCGGGAGCTCCTACGAGCAGTACTTC.

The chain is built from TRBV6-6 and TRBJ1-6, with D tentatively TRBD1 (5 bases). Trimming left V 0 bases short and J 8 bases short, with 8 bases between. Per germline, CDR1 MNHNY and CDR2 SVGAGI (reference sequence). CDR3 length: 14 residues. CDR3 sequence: CASSYSGEDSPLHF. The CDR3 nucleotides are TGTGCCAGCAGTTACTCAGGGGAGGATTCACCCCTCCACTTT.

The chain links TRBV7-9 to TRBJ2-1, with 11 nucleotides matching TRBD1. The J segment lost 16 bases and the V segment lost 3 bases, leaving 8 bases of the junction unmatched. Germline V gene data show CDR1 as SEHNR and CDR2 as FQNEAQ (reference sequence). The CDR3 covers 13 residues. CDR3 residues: CASSFSSGQGGFF. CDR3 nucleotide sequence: TGTGCCAGCAGCTTTTCCTCGGGACAGGGGGGATTCTTC.

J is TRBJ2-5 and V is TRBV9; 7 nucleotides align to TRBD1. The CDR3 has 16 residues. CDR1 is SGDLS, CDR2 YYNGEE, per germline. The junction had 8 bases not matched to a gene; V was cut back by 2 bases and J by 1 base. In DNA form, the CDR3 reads TGTGCCAGCAGCGTGAAAAACTGGGACAGCCAAGAGACCCAGTACTTC. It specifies CASSVKNWDSQETQYF. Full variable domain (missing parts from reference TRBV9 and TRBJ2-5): DSGVTQTPKHLITATGQRVTLRCSPRSGDLSVYWYQQSLDQGLQFLIQYYNGEERAKGNILERFSAQQFPDLHSELNLSSLELGDSALYFCASSVKNWDSQETQYFGPGTRLLVL.

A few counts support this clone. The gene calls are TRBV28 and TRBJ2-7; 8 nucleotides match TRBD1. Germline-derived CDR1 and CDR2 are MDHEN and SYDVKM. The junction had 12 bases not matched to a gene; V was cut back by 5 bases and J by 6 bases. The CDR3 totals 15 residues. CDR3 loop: CASSPTDRDSPEQYF. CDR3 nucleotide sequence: TGTGCCAGCAGTCCTACGGACAGGGATAGTCCCGAGCAGTACTTC.

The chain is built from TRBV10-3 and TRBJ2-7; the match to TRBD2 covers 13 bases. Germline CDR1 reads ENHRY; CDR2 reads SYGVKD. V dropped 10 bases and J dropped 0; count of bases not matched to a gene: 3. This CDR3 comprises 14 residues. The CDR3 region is CATGTSGTSYEQYF. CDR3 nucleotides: TGTGCCACCGGGACTAGCGGGACCTCCTACGAGCAGTACTTC.